The 2 T cell receptor beta chains below were found in one sample sequenced in a study of blood T cells in healthy people across ages. Primers used in a second PCR of roughly 6 to 11 cycles were a sample-barcoded 5' primer and a J-beta primer mix. In TCRdb, the 5' RACE reads were re-called with MiXCR into one record per CDR3 protein. The data show some 1.5 million distinct CDR3 sequences, 28% seen once. The sequencing input was blood. The receptors originated from a woman aged 25 to 39 in good health.

The rearrangement uses TRBV25-1 and TRBJ2-3; 9 bases agree with TRBD1. Unmatched junction bases numbered 9, after V lost 4 bases and J lost 4 bases. This CDR3 has 16 residues. Germline values: CDR1 MGHDK, CDR2 SYGVNS. The CDR3 DNA sequence: TGTGCCAGCAGTGCCAGTGGACAGGGGATGGCAGATACGCAGTATTTT. Translating it yields CASSASGQGMADTQYF.

This clonotype has just a few counts. V and J are TRBV7-7 and TRBJ2-1; 12 nucleotides line up with TRBD2. The CDR3 is 17 amino acids. The germline V gene has CDR1 SSHAT and CDR2 FNYEAQ (reference sequence). The ends lost 5 bases at V and 9 bases at J; junction bases unmatched: 14. The CDR3 bases are TGTGCCAGCAGCCCCCTCCCCCTAGCGGGAGGGCTGGGTGAGCAGTTCTTC. This encodes CASSPLPLAGGLGEQFF.